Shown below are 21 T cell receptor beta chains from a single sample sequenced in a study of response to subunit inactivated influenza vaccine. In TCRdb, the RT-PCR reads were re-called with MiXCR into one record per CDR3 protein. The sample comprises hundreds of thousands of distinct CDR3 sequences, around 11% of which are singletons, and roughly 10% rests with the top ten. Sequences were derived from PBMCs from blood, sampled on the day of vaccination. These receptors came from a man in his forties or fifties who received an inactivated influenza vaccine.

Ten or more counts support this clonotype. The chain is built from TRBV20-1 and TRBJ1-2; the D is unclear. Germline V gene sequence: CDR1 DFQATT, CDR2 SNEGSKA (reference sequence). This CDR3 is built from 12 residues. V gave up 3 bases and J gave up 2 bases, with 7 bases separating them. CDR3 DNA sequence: TGCAGTGCTAGGACGGGGAACTATGGCTACACCTTC. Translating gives CSARTGNYGYTF.

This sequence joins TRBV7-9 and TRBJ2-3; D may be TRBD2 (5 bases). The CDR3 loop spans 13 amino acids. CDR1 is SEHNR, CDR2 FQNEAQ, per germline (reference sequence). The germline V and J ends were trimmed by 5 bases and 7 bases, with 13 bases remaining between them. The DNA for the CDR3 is TGTGCCAGCAGCCTCCAGGAGGACCATACGCAGTATTTT. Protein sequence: CASSLQEDHTQYF.

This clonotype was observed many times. The chain's CDR3 is CASSLRLQAGGTGELFF. The DNA for the CDR3 is TGTGCCAGCAGTTTAAGGCTCCAAGCAGGGGGTACCGGGGAGCTGTTTTTT. This chain links TRBV12-3 or TRBV12-4 with TRBJ2-2; 7 positions match TRBD1. The J segment lost 5 bases and the V segment lost 2 bases, leaving 11 bases of the junction unmatched. This CDR3 is 17 amino acids long.

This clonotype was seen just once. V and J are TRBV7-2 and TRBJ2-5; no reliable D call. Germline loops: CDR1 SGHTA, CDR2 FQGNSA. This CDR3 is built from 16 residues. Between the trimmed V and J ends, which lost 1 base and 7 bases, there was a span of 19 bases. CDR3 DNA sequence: TGTGCCAGCAGCTTAGTGACTCGCGTGACCGGAGCGACCCAGTACTTC. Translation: CASSLVTRVTGATQYF.

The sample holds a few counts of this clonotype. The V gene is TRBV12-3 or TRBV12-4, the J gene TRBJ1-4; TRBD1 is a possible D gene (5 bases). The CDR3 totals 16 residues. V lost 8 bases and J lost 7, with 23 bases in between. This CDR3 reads CASRPRGNTRTEKLFF. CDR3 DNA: TGTGCCAGCCGCCCGAGGGGCAACACCCGAACTGAAAAACTGTTTTTT.

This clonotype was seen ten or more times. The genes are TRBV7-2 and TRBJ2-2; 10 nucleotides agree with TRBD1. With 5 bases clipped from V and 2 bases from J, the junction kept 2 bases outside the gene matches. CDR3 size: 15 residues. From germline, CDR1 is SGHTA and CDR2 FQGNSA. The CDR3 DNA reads TGTGCCAGCAGCCGGGACAGGGGAAACACCGGGGAGCTGTTTTTT. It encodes CASSRDRGNTGELFF.

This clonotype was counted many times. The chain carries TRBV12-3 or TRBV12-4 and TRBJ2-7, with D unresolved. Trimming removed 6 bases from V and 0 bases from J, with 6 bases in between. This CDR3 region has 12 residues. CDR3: CASSRSSYEQYF. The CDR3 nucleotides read TGTGCCAGCAGCCGGAGCTCCTACGAGCAGTACTTC.

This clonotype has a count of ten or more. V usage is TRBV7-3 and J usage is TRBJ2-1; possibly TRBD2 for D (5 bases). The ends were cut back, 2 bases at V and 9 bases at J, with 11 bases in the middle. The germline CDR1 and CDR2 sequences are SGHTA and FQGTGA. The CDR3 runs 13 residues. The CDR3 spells CASSLRGYGEQFF. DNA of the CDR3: TGTGCCAGCAGCTTACGAGGGTACGGTGAGCAGTTCTTC.

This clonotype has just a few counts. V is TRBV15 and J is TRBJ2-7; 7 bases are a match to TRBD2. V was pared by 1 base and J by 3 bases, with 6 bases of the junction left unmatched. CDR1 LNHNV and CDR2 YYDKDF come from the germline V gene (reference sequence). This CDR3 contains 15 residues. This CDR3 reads CATSRGGSLFYEQYF. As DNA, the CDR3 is TGTGCCACCAGCAGAGGCGGGAGCCTGTTCTACGAGCAGTACTTC.

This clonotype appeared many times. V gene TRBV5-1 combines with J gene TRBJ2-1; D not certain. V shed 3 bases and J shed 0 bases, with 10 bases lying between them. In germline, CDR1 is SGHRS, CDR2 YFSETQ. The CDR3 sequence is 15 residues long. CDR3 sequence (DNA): TGCGCCAGCAGCTCTGCACGAAGCTCCTACAATGAGCAGTTCTTC. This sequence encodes CASSSARSSYNEQFF.

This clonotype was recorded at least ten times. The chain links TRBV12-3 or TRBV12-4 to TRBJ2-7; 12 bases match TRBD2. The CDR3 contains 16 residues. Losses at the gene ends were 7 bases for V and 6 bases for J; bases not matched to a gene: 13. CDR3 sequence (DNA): TGTGCCAGCACCTTAGGGGCTAGCGGGGGGGCCATCGAGCAGTACTTC. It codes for CASTLGASGGAIEQYF.

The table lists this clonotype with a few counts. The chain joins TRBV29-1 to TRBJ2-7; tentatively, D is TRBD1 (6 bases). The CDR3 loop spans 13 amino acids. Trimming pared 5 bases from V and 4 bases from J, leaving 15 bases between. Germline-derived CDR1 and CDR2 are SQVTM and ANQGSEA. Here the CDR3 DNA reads TGCAGCGTTATCGGGACAATCAATTACGAGCAGTACTTC. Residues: CSVIGTINYEQYF.

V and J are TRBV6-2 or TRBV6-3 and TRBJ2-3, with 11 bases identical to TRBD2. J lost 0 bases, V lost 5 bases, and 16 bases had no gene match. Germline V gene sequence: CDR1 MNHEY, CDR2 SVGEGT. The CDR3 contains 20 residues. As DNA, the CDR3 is TGTGCCAGCAGTCCCTACCCCCTACTAGCGGGGGACTCTAGCACAGATACGCAGTATTTT. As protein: CASSPYPLLAGDSSTDTQYF.

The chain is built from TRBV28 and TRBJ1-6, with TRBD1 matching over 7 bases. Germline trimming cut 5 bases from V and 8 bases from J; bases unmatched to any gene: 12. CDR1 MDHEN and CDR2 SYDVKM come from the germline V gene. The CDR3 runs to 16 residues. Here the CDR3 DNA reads TGTGCCAGCAGTCCAACCACGGACAGGACACATTCACCCCTCCACTTT. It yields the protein CASSPTTDRTHSPLHF.

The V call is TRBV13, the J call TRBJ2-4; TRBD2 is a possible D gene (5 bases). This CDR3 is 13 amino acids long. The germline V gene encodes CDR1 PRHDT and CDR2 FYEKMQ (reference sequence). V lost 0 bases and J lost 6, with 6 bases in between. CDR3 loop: CASSLGRGNIQYF. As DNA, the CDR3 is TGTGCCAGCAGCTTAGGCCGGGGAAACATTCAGTACTTC. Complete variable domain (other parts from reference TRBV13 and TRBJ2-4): AAGVIQSPRHLIKEKRETATLKCYPIPRHDTVYWYQQGPGQDPQFLISFYEKMQSDKGSIPDRFSAQQFSDYHSELNMSSLELGDSALYFCASSLGRGNIQYFGAGTRLSVL.

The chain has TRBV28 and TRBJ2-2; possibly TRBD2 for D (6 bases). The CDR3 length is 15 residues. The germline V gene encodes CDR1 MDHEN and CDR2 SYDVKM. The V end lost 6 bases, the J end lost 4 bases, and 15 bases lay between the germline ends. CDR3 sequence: CASRLTGTGTGELFF. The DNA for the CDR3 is TGTGCCAGCAGGCTAACCGGGACTGGCACCGGGGAGCTGTTTTTT.

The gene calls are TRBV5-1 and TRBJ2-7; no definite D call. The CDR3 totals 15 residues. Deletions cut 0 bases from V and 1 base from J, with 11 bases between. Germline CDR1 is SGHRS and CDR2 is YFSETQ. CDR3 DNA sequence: TGCGCCAGCAGCTTGGGACGGCCCTTTTCCTACGAGCAGTACTTC. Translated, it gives CASSLGRPFSYEQYF.

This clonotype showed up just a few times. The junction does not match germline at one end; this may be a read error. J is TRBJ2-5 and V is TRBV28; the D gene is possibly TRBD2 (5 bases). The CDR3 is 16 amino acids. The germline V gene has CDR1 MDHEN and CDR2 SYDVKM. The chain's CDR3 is CASSLQRAVPEETQYF. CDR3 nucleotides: TGTGCCAGCAGTTTGCAGAGGGCAGTCCCGGAAGAAACCCAGTACTTC.

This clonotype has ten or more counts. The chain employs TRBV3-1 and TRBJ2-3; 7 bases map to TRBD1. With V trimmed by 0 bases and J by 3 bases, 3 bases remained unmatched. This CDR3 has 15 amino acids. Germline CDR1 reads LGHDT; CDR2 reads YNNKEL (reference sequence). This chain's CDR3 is CASSQEGRGTDTQYF. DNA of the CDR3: TGTGCCAGCAGCCAAGAGGGCAGGGGGACAGATACGCAGTATTTT.

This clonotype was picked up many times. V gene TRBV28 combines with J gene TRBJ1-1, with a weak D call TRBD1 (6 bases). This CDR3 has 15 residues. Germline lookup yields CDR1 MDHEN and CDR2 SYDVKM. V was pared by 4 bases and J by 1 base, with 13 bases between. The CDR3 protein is CASSSYRDQNTEAFF. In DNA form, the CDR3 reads TGTGCCAGCAGTTCGTACAGGGATCAGAACACTGAAGCTTTCTTT. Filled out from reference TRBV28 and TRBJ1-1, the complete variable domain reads DVKVTQSSRYLVKRTGEKVFLECVQDMDHENMFWYRQDPGLGLRLIYFSYDVKMKEKGDIPEGYSVSREKKERFSLILESASTNQTSMYLCASSSYRDQNTEAFFGQGTRLTVV.

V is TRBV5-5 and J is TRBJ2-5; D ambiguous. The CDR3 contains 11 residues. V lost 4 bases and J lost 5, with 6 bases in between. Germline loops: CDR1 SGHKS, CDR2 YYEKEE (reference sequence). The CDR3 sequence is CASSTSETQYF. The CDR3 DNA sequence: TGTGCCAGCAGCACGTCGGAGACCCAGTACTTC.